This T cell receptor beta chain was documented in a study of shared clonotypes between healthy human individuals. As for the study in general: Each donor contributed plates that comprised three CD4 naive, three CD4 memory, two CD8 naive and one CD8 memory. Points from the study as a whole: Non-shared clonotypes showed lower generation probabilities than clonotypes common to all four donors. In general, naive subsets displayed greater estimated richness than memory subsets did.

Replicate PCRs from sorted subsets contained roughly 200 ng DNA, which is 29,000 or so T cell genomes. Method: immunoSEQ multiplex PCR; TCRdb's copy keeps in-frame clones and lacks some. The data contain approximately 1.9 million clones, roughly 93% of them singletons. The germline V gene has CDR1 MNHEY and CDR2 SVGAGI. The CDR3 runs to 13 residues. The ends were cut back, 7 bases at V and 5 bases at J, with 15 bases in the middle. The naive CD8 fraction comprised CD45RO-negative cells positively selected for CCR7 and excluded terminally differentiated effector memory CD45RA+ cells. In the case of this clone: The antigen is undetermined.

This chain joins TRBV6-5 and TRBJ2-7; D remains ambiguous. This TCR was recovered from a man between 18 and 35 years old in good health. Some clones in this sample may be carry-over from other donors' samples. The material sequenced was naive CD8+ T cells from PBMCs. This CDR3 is CASTSSVFNEQYF. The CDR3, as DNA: TGTGCCAGCACCTCTTCGGTTTTCAACGAGCAGTACTTC.